This T cell receptor beta chain was documented in a study of CD8 T cells in ankylosing spondylitis (dated by TCRdb to the late 2010s). With respect to the entire study: The study profiled T cell receptor beta repertoires in healthy donors and ankylosing spondylitis patients to find disease-linked TCR variants. The full study cohort comprised some 27 ankylosing spondylitis patients and roughly 100 healthy donors. Peripheral blood was sampled, and synovial fluid was also collected from ankylosing spondylitis patients. Overall study outcomes, separate from this receptor: Some TCR beta motif variants had previously been reported in synovial fluid and blood of reactive arthritis patients, which suggested common disease-initiation mechanisms. The disease-linked clones had a CD8+ phenotype and were found at relatively low frequencies in peripheral blood. Blood from ankylosing spondylitis patients appeared to be characterized by a TCR beta motif made up of about 8 highly homologous amino acid variants. The disease-linked clones were reported as significantly enriched in matched synovial fluid samples from ankylosing spondylitis patients.

The listed sequencing device is Illumina HiSeq 2500. Quantitative 5'-RACE with molecular barcodes was the method used to prepare the TCR beta libraries. The published analysis was carried out like this. Disease-linked TCR variants were identified with a new computational method built on a probabilistic model of VDJ rearrangement. TCRdb reprocessing: public reads trimmed at Q25 with fastp, clones called with MiXCR, in-frame beta chains kept. CDR3 protein duplicates are merged, each entry listing the most common genes and DNA. TCRdb, not the original authors, processed these V and J calls. The sample yields 110,000 to 150,000 distinct CDR3 sequences; 7.5% to 9.5% were counted once. 7.3% of the sample goes to the ten largest clones. This clonotype was detected ten times or more. Its antigen specificity is not known. No base quality values were provided; no much bigger clone lies one nucleotide off. Synovial fluid samples and blood samples obtained from the same ankylosing spondylitis patients were matched.

Looking up the germline V gene (reference sequence) yields CDR1 MNHEY and CDR2 SMNVEV. CDR3 length: 14 amino acids, cysteine to phenylalanine. CDR3 DNA is the only sequence kept; it has 42 bases, read in frame from the first base. The V end loses 1 base and the J end loses 0 bases, and a stretch of 4 bases separates them. The V and J genes are TRBV27 and TRBJ1-3, with the D gene too uncertain to name. This TCR came from a male donor with ankylosing spondylitis. Sequenced material: synovial fluid, either unsorted or a sorted T cell fraction (not recorded which). This receptor has the CDR3 CASSLLGSGNTIYF. The nucleotide sequence is TGTGCCAGCAGTTTATTGGGCTCTGGAAACACCATATATTTT.